This note documents a single T cell receptor beta chain sequence. From its re-call of the 5' RACE reads, TCRdb lists each CDR3 protein once, without DNA. The sample table includes fewer than 400,000 distinct CDR3 sequences. The data originate from a study of T cells expressing NK-cell markers. What was sequenced was blood T cells: a sorted CD56 or NKG2C T cell subset, CD4+ or CD8+ T cells, or bulk PBMC T cells (not recorded which). The sequence derives from a woman between 50 and 59 years old in good health.

The CDR3 protein is CASSGTLRGTEAFF. The rearrangement joins TRBV27 to TRBJ1-1. CDR1 MNHEY and CDR2 SMNVEV come from the germline V gene (reference sequence). CDR3 length: 14 residues.